The 14 T cell receptor beta chains below come from one sample, sequenced in a study of T cell responses to AZD1222 COVID-19 vaccine. Libraries were prepared by immunoSEQ multiplex PCR; TCRdb keeps only in-frame clonotypes and omits some of them. The top ten hold 13% of the sample, which has tens of thousands of clones, around 84% seen once. Sequencing used peripheral blood, obtained on day 0 of AZD1222 vaccination. Receptors were obtained from an adult in good health.

This clone was seen just once. The chain uses TRBV2 and TRBJ1-5, with TRBD1 matching over 8 bases. The CDR3 has 15 amino acids. In germline, CDR1 is SNHLY, CDR2 FYNNEI. V lost 3 bases, J lost 2 bases, and 3 bases stayed unmatched. Here the CDR3 DNA reads TGTGCCAGCAGTGACAGGGGGCTTGGCAATCAGCCCCAGCATTTT. Protein sequence: CASSDRGLGNQPQHF.

The chain's CDR3 is CAIRDGSSYEQYF. The CDR3 bases are TGTGCCATCAGAGACGGATCCTCCTACGAGCAGTACTTC. The V gene is TRBV10-3, the J gene TRBJ2-7, with D uncertain. With 6 bases removed from V and 0 bases from J, the gap between germline ends came to 9 bases. CDR1 ENHRY and CDR2 SYGVKD come from the germline V gene. The CDR3 sequence is 13 residues long.

Points on this clone: The junction departs from the called germline gene at one end, perhaps through a read error. The CDR3 loop reads CASTLTGGETQYF. In DNA form, the CDR3 reads TGCGCCAGCACCTTGACAGGGGGGGAGACCCAGTACTTC. The J gene is TRBJ2-5, the V gene TRBV5-1; 9 positions match TRBD1. CDR3 length equals 13 residues. Germline CDR1 SGHRS, CDR2 YFSETQ.

V gene TRBV21-1 combines with J gene TRBJ2-7; the DNA was not compared with TRBD1, the D call given in the table. TRBV21-1 is termed a pseudogene. The CDR3 contains 14 residues. The CDR3 DNA reads TGTGCCAGCAGCAAGGTTAGGGGGCAGAACGAGCAGTACTTC. Translating gives CASSKVRGQNEQYF.

The genes are TRBV2 and TRBJ2-7; TRBD1 is a possible D gene (6 bases). CDR3 length equals 14 residues. Germline assignment: CDR1 SNHLY and CDR2 FYNNEI. The V end was cut by 7 bases, the J end by 3 bases, with 16 bases between. CDR3 nucleotide sequence: TGTGCCAGCAAGCTTGACAGGTTTGTCTACGAGCAGTACTTC. This sequence encodes CASKLDRFVYEQYF.

The chain has TRBV24-1 and TRBJ1-5; D remains ambiguous. The V and J ends lost 4 bases and 4 bases respectively, with 4 bases between them. The CDR3 runs to 12 residues. Germline CDR1 KGHDR, CDR2 SFDVKD. CDR3 sequence reads: CATSELNQPQHF. Written as DNA, the CDR3 is TGTGCCACCAGTGAATTAAATCAGCCCCAGCATTTT.

Worth noting for this clone: Different DNA sequences within this sample yield the same CDR3. The V and J genes are TRBV5-6 and TRBJ2-7; 9 bases agree with TRBD2. Germline lookup yields CDR1 SGHDT and CDR2 YYEEEE. This CDR3 contains 14 residues. After removal of 2 bases from V and 4 bases from J, the junction contained 4 bases not matched to a gene. The CDR3 nucleotides are TGTGCCAGCAGCTTCCCTAGCGGGGCGTACGAGCAGTACTTC. Translation: CASSFPSGAYEQYF. Combining the CDR3 with reference TRBV5-6 and TRBJ2-7 gives the whole variable domain DAGVTQSPTHLIKTRGQQVTLRCSPKSGHDTVSWYQQALGQGPQFIFQYYEEEERQRGNFPDRFSGHQFPNYSSELNVNALLLGDSALYLCASSFPSGAYEQYFGPGTRLTVT.

This sequence joins TRBV9 and TRBJ2-3, with D perhaps TRBD2 (7 bases). Germline V CDR1 and CDR2: SGDLS, YYNGEE. This CDR3 spans 15 amino acids. Trimming removed 2 bases at V and 0 bases at J, with 10 bases between. In DNA form, the CDR3 reads TGTGCCAGCAGCGTGGGGGGGCGCAGCACAGATACGCAGTATTTT. The encoded protein is CASSVGGRSTDTQYF.

The chain employs TRBV24-1 and TRBJ2-1; D possibly uses TRBD1 or TRBD2 (5 bases each). There are 16 residues in the CDR3. Trimming removed 2 bases from V and 2 bases from J, with 12 bases in between. CDR1 is KGHDR and CDR2 is SFDVKD in the germline V gene. The CDR3 DNA reads TGTGCCACCAGTGATTCGGGGCGAGGTCCCTACAATGAGCAGTTCTTC. As protein: CATSDSGRGPYNEQFF.

This rearrangement joins TRBV19 to TRBJ2-2; 12 bases map to TRBD2. CDR3 length equals 17 residues. Germline V lookup: CDR1 LNHDA, CDR2 SQIVND (reference sequence). V shed 5 bases and J 1 base; nucleotides not matched to a gene: 5. For the CDR3, the DNA is TGTGCCAGTAGTCCTAGCGGGGGGGCCTGGAACACCGGGGAGCTGTTTTTT. Its translation: CASSPSGGAWNTGELFF.

The V call is TRBV27, the J call TRBJ1-4, with D hard to call. CDR1 is MNHEY, CDR2 SMNVEV, per germline (reference sequence). Trimming removed 2 bases from V and 7 bases from J, with 8 bases in between. The CDR3 runs to 13 residues. This CDR3 reads CASSLVVREKLFF. The CDR3 region has the DNA TGTGCCAGCAGTTTAGTGGTTCGTGAAAAACTGTTTTTT.

V usage is TRBV7-2 and J usage is TRBJ2-5; D possibly corresponds to TRBD2 (7 bases). In germline, CDR1 is SGHTA, CDR2 FQGNSA. Trimming left V 6 bases short and J 7 bases short, with 18 bases between. CDR3 length: 14 residues. The DNA for the CDR3 is TGTGCCAGCAGGCCCGGGACCGGGGGGCGGACCCAGTACTTC. Protein product: CASRPGTGGRTQYF.

The gene calls are TRBV28 and TRBJ1-2, with D hard to call. Germline CDR1 MDHEN, CDR2 SYDVKM. CDR3 length equals 13 residues. Trimming removed 7 bases at V and 5 bases at J, with 14 bases between. The CDR3 nucleotides read TGTGCCAGCAACCAACCAGCAGAGTATGGCTACACCTTC. Translated, it gives CASNQPAEYGYTF.

The gene calls are TRBV3-1 (or the pseudogene TRBV3-2) and TRBJ1-2; 9 bases are shared with TRBD1. The germline V gene has CDR1 LGHDT and CDR2 YNNKEL (reference sequence). This CDR3 comprises 14 residues. The trim removed 4 bases at V and 6 bases at J, leaving 6 bases unmatched. CDR3 sequence reads: CASSLGTGRNGYTF. CDR3 nucleotide sequence: TGTGCCAGCAGCCTCGGGACAGGGAGGAATGGCTACACCTTC.